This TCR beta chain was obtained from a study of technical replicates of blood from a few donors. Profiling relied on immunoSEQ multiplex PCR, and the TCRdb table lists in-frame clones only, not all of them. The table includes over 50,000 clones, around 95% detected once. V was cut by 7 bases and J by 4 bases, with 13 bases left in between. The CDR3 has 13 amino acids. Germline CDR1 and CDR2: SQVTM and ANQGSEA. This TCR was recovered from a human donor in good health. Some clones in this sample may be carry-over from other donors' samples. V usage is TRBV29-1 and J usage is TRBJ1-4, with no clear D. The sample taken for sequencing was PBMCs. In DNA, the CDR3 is TGCAGCGCTAGGGAAGGACTTAATGAAAAACTGTTTTTT. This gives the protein CSAREGLNEKLFF.